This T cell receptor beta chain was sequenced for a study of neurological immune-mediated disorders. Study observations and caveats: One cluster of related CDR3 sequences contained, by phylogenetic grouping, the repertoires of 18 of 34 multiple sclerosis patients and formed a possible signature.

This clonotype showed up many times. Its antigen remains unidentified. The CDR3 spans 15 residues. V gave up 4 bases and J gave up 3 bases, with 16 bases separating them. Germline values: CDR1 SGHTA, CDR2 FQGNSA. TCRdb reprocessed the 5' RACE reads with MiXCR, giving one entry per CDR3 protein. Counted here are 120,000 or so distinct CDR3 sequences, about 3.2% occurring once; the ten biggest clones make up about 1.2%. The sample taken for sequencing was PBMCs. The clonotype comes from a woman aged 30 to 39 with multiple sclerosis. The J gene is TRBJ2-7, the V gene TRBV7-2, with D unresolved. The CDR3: CASSYRPGAGYEQYF. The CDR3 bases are TGTGCCAGCAGCTATAGGCCAGGCGCAGGCTACGAGCAGTACTTC.